The 19 T cell receptor beta chains below come from one sample, sequenced in a study of vaccination and CD4 T cells after COVID-19. Treatment denoted: roughly 11-day PBMC culture with coronavirus spike peptide pools or control peptides (ViraFEST assay). Sequence data for DNA of cultured CD4+ T cells were generated by the Oncomine TCR Beta short-read assay. TCRdb analysed the PCR reads with MiXCR anew, one entry per CDR3 protein. This sample yields several thousand distinct CDR3 sequences, of which roughly 50% are seen a single time; approximately 20% belongs to the top ten. What these receptors recognize is not known. Sequencing was performed on CD4+ T cells from blood, cultured in vitro. The receptors here all came from a human donor who had recovered from COVID-19.

This clonotype showed up just a few times. The CDR3 sequence is CASRPRGVGNTIYF. The CDR3 DNA follows: TGTGCCAGCAGACCCCGGGGGGTAGGAAACACCATATATTTT. V and J are TRBV27 and TRBJ1-3, with D perhaps TRBD1 (5 bases). This CDR3 comprises 14 residues. V lost 6 bases to trimming and J lost 4 bases, with 13 bases between them. Germline-derived CDR1 and CDR2 are MNHEY and SMNVEV (reference sequence).

The genes are TRBV20-1 and TRBJ2-7, with TRBD2 matching 14 bases. CDR1 and CDR2 (germline): DFQATT, SNEGSKA (reference sequence). V gave up 3 bases and J gave up 5 bases; unmatched junction bases: 12. This CDR3 contains 17 residues. CDR3 bases: TGCAGTGCTAGCCTAGGGACTAGCGGGAGCCCCTCTCACGAGCAGTACTTC. It yields the protein CSASLGTSGSPSHEQYF.

The CDR3 DNA follows: TGTGCCAGCAGTTACCTCCCCCCGAGCAATCAGCCCCAGCATTTT. This gives the protein CASSYLPPSNQPQHF. V gene TRBV6-5 combines with J gene TRBJ1-5; D gene ambiguous. V lost 2 bases and J lost 1, with 9 bases in between. The germline CDR1 and CDR2 sequences are MNHEY and SVGAGI. This CDR3 has 15 residues.

V gene TRBV20-1 combines with J gene TRBJ2-2; 13 nucleotides agree with TRBD2. The CDR3 totals 17 residues. V shed 0 bases, J shed 5 bases, and the junction held 6 bases outside the gene matches. Germline V gene data show CDR1 as DFQATT and CDR2 as SNEGSKA (reference sequence). In DNA, the CDR3 is TGCAGTGCTAGAGATAAGACTAGCGGGAGGTATACCGGGGAGCTGTTTTTT. It translates to CSARDKTSGRYTGELFF.

This clonotype was seen only a few times. The chain combines TRBV20-1 with TRBJ1-1, with D tentatively TRBD1 (5 bases). There are 13 residues in the CDR3. Germline loops: CDR1 DFQATT, CDR2 SNEGSKA (reference sequence). Trimming pared 5 bases from V and 3 bases from J, leaving 13 bases between. The CDR3 spells CSAGRGRHTEAFF. DNA for the CDR3: TGCAGTGCTGGGAGGGGCCGCCACACTGAAGCTTTCTTT.

The chain joins TRBV10-3 to TRBJ1-4; D is perhaps TRBD1 (5 bases). Germline V gives CDR1 ENHRY, CDR2 SYGVKD. This CDR3 region has 14 residues. The ends were cut back, 3 bases at V and 9 bases at J, with 14 bases in the middle. This chain's CDR3 is CAISDGTAVQKLFF. DNA of the CDR3: TGTGCCATCAGTGACGGGACGGCGGTCCAAAAACTGTTTTTT.

This chain joins TRBV27 and TRBJ1-4; D gene unclear. The germline gives CDR1 MNHEY, CDR2 SMNVEV (reference sequence). This CDR3 has 13 amino acids. Trimming stripped 6 bases from V and 8 bases from J, with 13 bases between. CDR3 nucleotides: TGTGCCAGCAGCCATGACTGGGGAGAAAAACTGTTTTTT. Its translation: CASSHDWGEKLFF. Supplemented by reference TRBV27 and TRBJ1-4, the full variable domain reads EAQVTQNPRYLITVTGKKLTVTCSQNMNHEYMSWYRQDPGLGLRQIYYSMNVEVTDKGDVPEGYKVSRKEKRNFPLILESPSPNQTSLYFCASSHDWGEKLFFGSGTQLSVL.

The chain uses TRBV19 and TRBJ1-6; D uncertain. The CDR3 spans 14 residues. Trimming cost V 6 bases and J 0 bases, with 6 bases left between them. Germline assignment: CDR1 LNHDA and CDR2 SQIVND (reference sequence). Here the CDR3 DNA reads TGTGCCAGTAGGCAGAGCTCCTATAATTCACCCCTCCACTTT. This gives the protein CASRQSSYNSPLHF.

This chain links TRBV6-1 with TRBJ1-1; D gene ambiguous. There are 13 residues in the CDR3. V was clipped by 6 bases and J by 5 bases, with 13 bases between them. The V gene's germline CDR1 is MNHNS and CDR2 SASEGT. Here the CDR3 reads CASSGPGVTEAFF. The CDR3 nucleotides read TGTGCCAGCAGCGGTCCGGGAGTTACTGAAGCTTTCTTT.

This chain uses TRBV7-9 with TRBJ1-6; 7 bases are shared with TRBD1. Germline CDR1 and CDR2: SEHNR and FQNEAQ (reference sequence). This CDR3 has 15 residues. The trim removed 2 bases at V and 6 bases at J, leaving 4 bases unmatched. The CDR3 nucleotides read TGTGCCAGCAGCTTAAGACAGGGTAGTAATTCACCCCTCCACTTT. Translation: CASSLRQGSNSPLHF.

This rearrangement joins TRBV7-9 to TRBJ2-1; D may correspond to TRBD1 or TRBD2 (7 bases each). Germline V gene lookup returns CDR1 SEHNR and CDR2 FQNEAQ (reference sequence). This CDR3 spans 15 amino acids. V lost 7 bases, J lost 4 bases, and 17 bases lay in between. The CDR3 DNA sequence: TGTGCCAGCACCCAGGGGGGGACTCGATACAATGAGCAGTTCTTC. This sequence encodes CASTQGGTRYNEQFF.

This clonotype has only a few counts. The chain combines TRBV6-1 with TRBJ1-5; 7 bases are shared with TRBD1. CDR1 MNHNS and CDR2 SASEGT come from the germline V gene. With 6 bases clipped from V and 1 base from J, the junction kept 3 bases outside the gene matches. The CDR3 has 14 residues. CDR3 sequence reads: CASSSRGSNQPQHF. CDR3 bases: TGTGCCAGCAGCTCCAGGGGGAGCAATCAGCCCCAGCATTTT.

This clonotype was detected only a few times. This sequence joins TRBV7-9 and TRBJ1-2; 8 bases are a match to TRBD1. This CDR3 contains 15 residues. Trimming cost V 1 base and J 3 bases; bases outside gene matches: 4. CDR1 is SEHNR, CDR2 FQNEAQ, per germline (reference sequence). Written as DNA, the CDR3 is TGTGCCAGCAGCTTAGAACAGGGGGGGTACTATGGCTACACCTTC. Its translation is CASSLEQGGYYGYTF.

This clonotype appeared a few times. In DNA form, the CDR3 reads TGCGCCAGCAGTGACGGAGCGGGGGTAAGGGATACGCAGTATTTT. It is translated as CASSDGAGVRDTQYF. The chain has TRBV10-1 and TRBJ2-3; 8 bases match TRBD2. Germline lookup yields CDR1 WNHNN and CDR2 SYGVQD (reference sequence). Trimming cost V 3 bases and J 6 bases; bases outside gene matches: 8. The CDR3 loop spans 15 amino acids.

In this sample, this clonotype turned up a few times. V usage is TRBV20-1 and J usage is TRBJ1-2; D is possibly TRBD1 (6 bases). CDR1 and CDR2 (germline): DFQATT, SNEGSKA (reference sequence). The CDR3 extends over 9 amino acids. CDR3 region: CVDRRGYTF. The CDR3 bases are TGCGTCGACAGGCGGGGATACACCTTC.

This rearrangement joins TRBV19 to TRBJ2-3, with TRBD1 identical over 9 bases. CDR1 and CDR2 (germline): LNHDA, SQIVND (reference sequence). Germline trimming cut 3 bases from V and 0 bases from J; bases unmatched to any gene: 1. This CDR3 is 15 amino acids long. CDR3 DNA sequence: TGTGCCAGTAGTATGGACAGGGGTAGCACAGATACGCAGTATTTT. Translation: CASSMDRGSTDTQYF.

This clonotype has just a few counts. This rearrangement joins TRBV27 to TRBJ1-5; D remains ambiguous. From germline, CDR1 is MNHEY and CDR2 SMNVEV (reference sequence). The CDR3 is 13 amino acids. V lost 5 bases to trimming and J lost 10 bases, with 15 bases between them. In DNA form, the CDR3 reads TGTGCCAGCAGTCCGGGTGTCCAATTACCCCAGCATTTT. It is translated as CASSPGVQLPQHF.

The V gene is TRBV7-8, the J gene TRBJ1-5; 12 bases are a match to TRBD1. The V gene end was trimmed by 4 bases and the J gene end by 5 bases; junction bases not matched to a gene: 3. Germline CDR1 is SGHVS and CDR2 is FQNEAQ. The CDR3 is 15 residues long. CDR3 coding DNA: TGTGCCAGCAGCTCGGGACAGGGGGCGTATCAGCCCCAGCATTTT. Translating it yields CASSSGQGAYQPQHF.

The chain uses TRBV10-3 and TRBJ2-3; 7 nucleotides match TRBD2. In germline, CDR1 is ENHRY, CDR2 SYGVKD. CDR3 length equals 15 residues. V dropped 6 bases and J dropped 4; count of bases not matched to a gene: 10. CDR3 sequence reads: CAIREGREMADTQYF. As DNA, the CDR3 is TGTGCCATCAGGGAGGGGCGGGAGATGGCAGATACGCAGTATTTT.